This is a list of T cell receptor beta chains from one sample in a study of blood T cell repertoires in COVID-19. The table came from immunoSEQ multiplex PCR; TCRdb's copy has only in-frame clones and leaves some out. The sample lists under 200,000 clones, more than 65% occurring once. The material sequenced was PBMCs or T cells enriched from blood (not recorded which). The receptors originated from a man in his forties or fifties who had recovered from COVID-19. Each CDR3 is given without its conserved first and last residue. A D gene is named only where the DNA matches it firmly. Part of the rows lack a size; the others show once, few, many or a class for expanded clones.

TRBV5-1,-,TRBJ2-3,TRBD2,ASSLATSSYTDTQY
TRBV28,-,TRBJ2-5,TRBD2,ASRTGSGLAGVQETQY
TRBV5-1,-,TRBJ2-5,-,ASSALSSSGLAQETQY
TRBV7-2,-,TRBJ1-4,-,ASSLWPTNEKLF
TRBV5-1,once,TRBJ2-3,TRBD2,ASSRGADTQY
TRBV2,-,TRBJ2-3,-,ASSESSPTDTQY
TRBV27,-,TRBJ2-1,-,ASHSTRDVFRNEQF
TRBV6-6,few,TRBJ1-5,-,ASSIPGTTHQPQH
TRBV16,once,TRBJ2-3,TRBD1,ASSQDRADTQY
TRBV10-3,-,TRBJ1-1,TRBD1,AIGQGRTEAF
TRBV28,-,TRBJ1-5,-,AHAGSRRNQPQH
TRBV24-1,-,TRBJ1-1,TRBD1,ATANRGYTEAF
TRBV19,-,TRBJ2-2,TRBD1,ASSITGTGGAGELF
TRBV5-1,-,TRBJ2-1,TRBD2,ASSWGLAGNNEQF
TRBV7-2,-,TRBJ2-5,-,ASSLAHGQETQY
TRBV12-3/TRBV12-4,-,TRBJ2-5,-,ASSTQETQY
TRBV5-1,-,TRBJ2-1,-,ASSYREGEQF
TRBV20-1,-,TRBJ1-5,TRBD1,SASEGGGGNQPQH
TRBV6-1,-,TRBJ2-7,-,ASSEARSGTYEQY
TRBV5-1,-,TRBJ2-7,-,ASSLAKPGTVLSEQY
TRBV6-5,-,TRBJ1-2,TRBD1,ASNPTGRPGYT
TRBV6-5,many,TRBJ1-3,TRBD1,AGRTGGNTIY
TRBV28,-,TRBJ1-6,-,ASSSITGHSPLH
TRBV10-3,-,TRBJ2-5,-,AISAGERQETQY
TRBV5-6,-,TRBJ1-3,TRBD1,ASSLGGRGLEYTIY
TRBV15,-,TRBJ2-3,TRBD1,ATSRPDRAGTDTQY
TRBV28,-,TRBJ2-5,TRBD2,ASSFLAGVYQETQY
TRBV5-6,once,TRBJ1-2,TRBD1,ASSFQGAKGYT
TRBV11-2,few,TRBJ2-2,TRBD1,ASSPGGRGRGGELF
TRBV7-3,-,TRBJ1-6,-,ASSLLGGDRSPLH
TRBV20-1,-,TRBJ2-7,TRBD2,SASRGVGTSTHEQY
TRBV6-5,few,TRBJ2-7,-,ASSYSPGRAGEQY
TRBV24-1,-,TRBJ1-2,-,ATSEASREGYGYT
TRBV7-3,-,TRBJ2-5,-,ASSSGSRETQY
TRBV19,-,TRBJ1-2,TRBD1,AISPGQGYGYT
TRBV27,-,TRBJ1-3,-,ASSKNRAGNTIY
TRBV6-1,-,TRBJ1-1,-,ASSEGHLNTEAF
TRBV5-1,many,TRBJ2-2,TRBD2,ASRLSGGTGELF
TRBV5-1,-,TRBJ1-2,TRBD1,ASRNSSTDRLGYT
TRBV7-9,-,TRBJ2-1,TRBD2,ASTRASGVNEQF
TRBV5-1,-,TRBJ2-2,TRBD2,ASSLSLAENRGELF
TRBV11-3,-,TRBJ2-3,-,ASSLSGTDTQY
TRBV6-1,-,TRBJ2-1,TRBD1,ASSEITGQGEQF